This paragraph reports one TCR beta chain. The data were obtained in a study of control samples from healthy donors and cancer patients. Trimming removed 0 bases from V and 4 bases from J; junction bases left unmatched: 10. From germline, CDR1 is SGHNT and CDR2 YYREEE (reference sequence). The CDR3 spans 17 residues. TCRdb keeps only in-frame clones here, not all; method: immunoSEQ multiplex PCR. The sample records almost 95,000 clones, about nine tenths being singletons. The sequencing input was blood. The chain links TRBV5-4 to TRBJ2-3; the match to TRBD2 covers 8 bases. The TCR sequence derives from a woman under 30 in good health. The CDR3, as DNA: TGTGCCAGCAGCTTGGATGAGCGCGGGGGGAACGCAGATACGCAGTATTTT. Residues: CASSLDERGGNADTQYF.